What follows are 11 T cell receptor beta chains derived from one specimen sequenced in a study of blood T cell repertoires in COVID-19. The assay was immunoSEQ multiplex PCR, and TCRdb's table has in-frame clones only and misses some. The table lists approximately 190,000 clones, 84% of them singletons. Sequencing was carried out using PBMCs or T cells enriched from blood (not recorded which). These receptors were obtained from a woman aged 30 to 39 who had been exposed to COVID-19.

This chain links TRBV27 with TRBJ1-2; a possible D gene is TRBD1 (6 bases). This CDR3 contains 13 residues. The germline gives CDR1 MNHEY, CDR2 SMNVEV (reference sequence). Trimming stripped 4 bases from V and 7 bases from J, with 13 bases between. CDR3 bases: TGTGCCAGCAGTTCCGGGACACATATTGGCTACACCTTC. This gives the protein CASSSGTHIGYTF.

This clone was seen many times. This chain connects TRBV12-5 to TRBJ1-1, with 9 bases matching TRBD1. The V gene's germline CDR1 is LGHNT and CDR2 FRNRAP. CDR3 size: 17 residues. J was trimmed by 0 bases and V by 4 bases; bases with no gene match: 9. The CDR3 here is CASGSTRDRAMNTEAFF. The CDR3 DNA is TGTGCTAGTGGTTCAACGAGGGACAGGGCCATGAACACTGAAGCTTTCTTT.

The chain links TRBV6-2 or TRBV6-3 to TRBJ2-5, with 7 bases aligning to TRBD1. The V and J ends lost 1 base and 4 bases, in that order; junction bases with no gene match: 3. This CDR3 spans 14 amino acids. From germline, CDR1 is MNHEY and CDR2 SVGEGT. The CDR3 spells CASSYYRGRETQYF. CDR3 bases: TGTGCCAGCAGTTACTACAGGGGACGAGAGACCCAGTACTTC.

V gene TRBV3-1 (or the pseudogene TRBV3-2) combines with J gene TRBJ1-6; 7 nucleotides line up with TRBD1. The length of the CDR3 is 15 residues. Germline V gene sequence: CDR1 LGHDT, CDR2 YNNKEL (reference sequence). After removal of 4 bases from V and 6 bases from J, the junction contained 6 bases not matched to a gene. The CDR3 DNA reads TGTGCCAGCAGCCCACGACAGGGTCCTAATTCACCCCTCCACTTT. It specifies CASSPRQGPNSPLHF.

This chain connects TRBV6-5 to TRBJ2-7, with D perhaps TRBD1 (5 bases). This CDR3 comprises 12 residues. V lost 8 bases and J lost 6, with 14 bases in between. CDR1 MNHEY and CDR2 SVGAGI come from the germline V gene. CDR3 residues: CASCTVQGEQYF. DNA of the CDR3: TGTGCCAGCTGTACGGTTCAGGGCGAGCAGTACTTC.

The genes are TRBV15 and TRBJ2-5; D might be TRBD1 (5 bases). The CDR3 has 18 residues. Trimming took 4 bases from V and 2 from J, leaving 23 bases between them. The germline CDR1 and CDR2 sequences are LNHNV and YYDKDF (reference sequence). CDR3: CATSNYAETAILQETQYF. The CDR3, as DNA: TGTGCCACCAGCAACTACGCCGAGACAGCTATATTACAAGAGACCCAGTACTTC.

This clone showed up just a few times. The rearrangement links TRBV14 to TRBJ2-1, with 11 bases identical to TRBD2. V lost 5 bases, J lost 6 bases, and 9 bases stayed unmatched. The CDR3 covers 16 residues. CDR1 SGHDN and CDR2 FVKESK come from the germline V gene. The CDR3 DNA sequence: TGTGCCAGCAGCGAAAGAACTAGCGGGGGTCGCAATGAGCAGTTCTTC. It is translated as CASSERTSGGRNEQFF. Filled out from reference TRBV14 and TRBJ2-1, the complete variable domain reads EAGVTQFPSHSVIEKGQTVTLRCDPISGHDNLYWYRRVMGKEIKFLLHFVKESKQDESGMPNNRFLAERTGGTYSTLKVQPAELEDSGVYFCASSERTSGGRNEQFFGPGTRLTVL.

The chain joins TRBV5-5 to TRBJ2-1; possibly TRBD1 for D (6 bases). V was clipped by 4 bases and J by 9 bases, with 11 bases between them. Germline CDR1 reads SGHKS; CDR2 reads YYEKEE (reference sequence). The CDR3 covers 12 residues. The CDR3 DNA is TGTGCCAGCAGCATAACAGGGAGTGAGCAGTTCTTC. The encoded protein is CASSITGSEQFF.

The chain links TRBV7-2 to TRBJ1-1; D is possibly TRBD1 (6 bases). This CDR3 spans 15 amino acids. V was shortened by 4 bases and J by 5 bases, with 17 bases between the two germline ends. Per the germline V gene, CDR1 is SGHTA and CDR2 is FQGNSA. CDR3 coding DNA: TGTGCCAGCAGCTCGGAATCAGGGGTGCGGACTGAAGCTTTCTTT. Translation: CASSSESGVRTEAFF.

As DNA, the CDR3 is TGTGCCAGCCTCAAGGACAGAGCGAACACCGGGGAGCTGTTTTTT. Amino acids: CASLKDRANTGELFF. The V call is TRBV2, the J call TRBJ2-2, with a tentative D call TRBD1 (6 bases). CDR3 length equals 15 residues. Per germline, CDR1 SNHLY and CDR2 FYNNEI. Trimming removed 8 bases at V and 0 bases at J, with 13 bases between.

V and J are TRBV7-8 and TRBJ1-1, with unresolved D. Per the germline V gene, CDR1 is SGHVS and CDR2 is FQNEAQ. V was shortened by 3 bases and J by 8 bases, with 16 bases between the two germline ends. CDR3 length equals 14 residues. In nucleotides, the CDR3 is TGTGCCAGCAGCTTTATGGGCCCGGCTTCCGAAGCTTTCTTT. This encodes CASSFMGPASEAFF.